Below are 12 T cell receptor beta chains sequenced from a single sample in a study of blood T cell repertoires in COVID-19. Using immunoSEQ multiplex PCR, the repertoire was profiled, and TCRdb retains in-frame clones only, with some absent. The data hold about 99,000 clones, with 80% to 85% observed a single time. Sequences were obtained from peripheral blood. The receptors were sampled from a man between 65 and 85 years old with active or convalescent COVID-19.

For the CDR3, the DNA is TGTGCCAGTAGTATTCTGGGGGCGGGTGAAAAACTGTTTTTT. This codes for CASSILGAGEKLFF. The rearrangement joins TRBV19 to TRBJ1-4; TRBD1 is a possible D gene (6 bases). Looked up from germline, CDR1 is LNHDA and CDR2 is SQIVND (reference sequence). Trimming shortened V by 3 bases and J by 7 bases, and 12 bases separated the two germline ends. The CDR3 is 14 amino acids.

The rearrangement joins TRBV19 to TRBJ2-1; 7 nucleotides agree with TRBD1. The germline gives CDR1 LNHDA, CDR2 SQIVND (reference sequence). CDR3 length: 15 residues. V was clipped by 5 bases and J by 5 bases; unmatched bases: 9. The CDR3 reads CASSLTRGRDNEQFF. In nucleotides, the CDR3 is TGTGCCAGTAGTCTGACGAGGGGGCGGGACAATGAGCAGTTCTTC.

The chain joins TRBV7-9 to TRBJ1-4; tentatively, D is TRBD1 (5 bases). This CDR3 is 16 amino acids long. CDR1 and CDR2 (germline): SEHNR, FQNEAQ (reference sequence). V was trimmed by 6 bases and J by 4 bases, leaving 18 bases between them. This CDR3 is CASSPAGRGVNEKLFF. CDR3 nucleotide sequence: TGTGCCAGCAGTCCAGCAGGGCGGGGAGTTAATGAAAAACTGTTTTTT.

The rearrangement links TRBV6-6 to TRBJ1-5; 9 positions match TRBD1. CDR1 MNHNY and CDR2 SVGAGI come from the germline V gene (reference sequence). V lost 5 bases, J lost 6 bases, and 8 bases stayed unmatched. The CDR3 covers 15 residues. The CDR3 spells CASSLRQGEVQPQHF. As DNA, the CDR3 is TGTGCCAGCAGTCTGAGACAGGGGGAGGTTCAGCCCCAGCATTTT.

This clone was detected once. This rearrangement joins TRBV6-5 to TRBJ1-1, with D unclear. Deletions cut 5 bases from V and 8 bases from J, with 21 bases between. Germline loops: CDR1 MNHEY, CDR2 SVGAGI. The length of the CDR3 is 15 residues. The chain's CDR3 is CASSPPGVTAGEAFF. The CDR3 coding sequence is TGTGCCAGCAGTCCCCCCGGGGTAACAGCTGGGGAAGCTTTCTTT.

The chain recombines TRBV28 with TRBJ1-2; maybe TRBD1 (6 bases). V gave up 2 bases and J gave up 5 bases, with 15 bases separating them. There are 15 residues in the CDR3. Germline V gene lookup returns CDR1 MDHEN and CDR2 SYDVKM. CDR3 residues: CASSLEMGAVYGYTF. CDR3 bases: TGTGCCAGCAGTTTAGAGATGGGGGCGGTATATGGCTACACCTTC.

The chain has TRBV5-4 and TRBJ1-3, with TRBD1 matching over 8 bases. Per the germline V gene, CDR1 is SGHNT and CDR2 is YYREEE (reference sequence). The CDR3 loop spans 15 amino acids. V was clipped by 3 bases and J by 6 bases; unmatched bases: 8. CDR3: CASSSRTGSTNTIYF. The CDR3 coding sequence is TGTGCCAGCAGCTCACGGACAGGGTCGACAAACACCATATATTTT. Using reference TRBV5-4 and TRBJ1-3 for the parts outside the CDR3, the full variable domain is ETGVTQSPTHLIKTRGQQVTLRCSSQSGHNTVSWYQQALGQGPQFIFQYYREEENGRGNFPPRFSGLQFPNYSSELNVNALELDDSALYLCASSSRTGSTNTIYFGEGSWLTVV.

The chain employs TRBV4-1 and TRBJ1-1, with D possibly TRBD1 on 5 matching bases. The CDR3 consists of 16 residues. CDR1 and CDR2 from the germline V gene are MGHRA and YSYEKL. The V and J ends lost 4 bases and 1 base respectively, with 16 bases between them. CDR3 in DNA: TGCGCCAGCAGCCGACTTGAACAGGTCCCGAACACTGAAGCTTTCTTT. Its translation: CASSRLEQVPNTEAFF.

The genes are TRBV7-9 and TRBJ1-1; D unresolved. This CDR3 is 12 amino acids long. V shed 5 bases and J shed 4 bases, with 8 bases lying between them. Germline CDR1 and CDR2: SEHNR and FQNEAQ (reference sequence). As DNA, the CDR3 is TGTGCCAGCAGCCGTCTAGCCACTGAAGCTTTCTTT. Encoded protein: CASSRLATEAFF.

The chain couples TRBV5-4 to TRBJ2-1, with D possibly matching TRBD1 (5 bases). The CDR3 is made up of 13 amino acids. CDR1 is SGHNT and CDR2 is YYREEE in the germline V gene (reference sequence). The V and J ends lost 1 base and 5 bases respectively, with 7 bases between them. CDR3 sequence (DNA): TGTGCCAGCAGCTTGACAGGACACAATGAGCAGTTCTTC. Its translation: CASSLTGHNEQFF.

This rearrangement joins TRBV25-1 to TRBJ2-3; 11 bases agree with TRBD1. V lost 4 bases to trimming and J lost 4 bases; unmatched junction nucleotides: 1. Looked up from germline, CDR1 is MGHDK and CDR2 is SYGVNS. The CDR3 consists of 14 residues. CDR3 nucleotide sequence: TGTGCCAGCAGTGCGGGACAGGGGGCAGATACGCAGTATTTT. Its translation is CASSAGQGADTQYF.

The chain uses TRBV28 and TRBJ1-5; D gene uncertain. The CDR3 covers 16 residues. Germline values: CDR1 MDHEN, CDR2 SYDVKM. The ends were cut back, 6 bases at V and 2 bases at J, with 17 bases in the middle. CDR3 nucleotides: TGTGCCAGCAGAGGTCGAAACGGAGTGGGCAATCAGCCCCAGCATTTT. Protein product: CASRGRNGVGNQPQHF. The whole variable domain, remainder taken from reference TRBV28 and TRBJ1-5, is DVKVTQSSRYLVKRTGEKVFLECVQDMDHENMFWYRQDPGLGLRLIYFSYDVKMKEKGDIPEGYSVSREKKERFSLILESASTNQTSMYLCASRGRNGVGNQPQHFGDGTRLSIL.